This record concerns one T cell receptor beta chain sequence. The CDR3 sequence is 13 residues long. Trimming at V came to 5 bases and at J to 7 bases, leaving 5 bases not matched to a gene. CDR1 is SGHTA and CDR2 is FQGNSA in the germline V gene. These data originate in a study of OX40 agonist ivuxolimab in advanced cancers. The overall study: The patients received agonistic anti-OX40 (CD134) antibody ivuxolimab.

Sequenced by immunoSEQ multiplex PCR; TCRdb stores in-frame clones only, minus some. The table records about 98,000 clones, around nine tenths of them present only once. The receptor comes from an adult with an advanced solid tumor such as melanoma, head and neck, liver or kidney cancer. The starting material was CD4+ or CD8+ T cells sorted from blood, obtained in a trial of the OX40 agonist ivuxolimab. The chain is built from TRBV7-2 and TRBJ2-4, with 7 bases lining up with TRBD1. The DNA for the CDR3 is TGTGCCAGCAGCAAAGGGACAGTTAACATTCAGTACTTC. This sequence encodes CASSKGTVNIQYF.